Listed below are T cell receptor beta chains from one sample, sequenced in a study of T cells in localized non-small cell lung cancer. Profiling relied on immunoSEQ multiplex PCR, and the TCRdb table lists in-frame clones only, not all of them. The sample holds over 65,000 clones, less than 85% seen once. The specimen comprised peripheral blood, sampled before any cancer treatment. These receptors were obtained from an older female donor with stage I lung adenocarcinoma. The CDR3 runs from the conserved cysteine through the conserved F or W. Expanded clones are given a class, and other clones once, few, many or no size at all.

>-|TRBJ2-1|TRBV5-1
CASSLGGRTGDEQFF
>-|TRBJ2-1|TRBV7-9
CASSLGAGGPNEQFF
>few|TRBJ1-2|TRBV9
CASSPGGGNYGYTF
>-|TRBJ1-1|TRBV5-6
CASSWGVQGTEAFF
>-|TRBJ1-1|TRBV7-2
CASSLTGNTEAFF
>-|TRBJ1-5|TRBV19
CASIADPGTGRQPQHF
>-|TRBJ1-2|TRBV6-1
CASSPRVDYGYTF
>once|TRBJ1-2|TRBV20-1
CSANGDYGYTF
>-|TRBJ2-3|TRBV5-1
CASSSGTGQDTQYF
>-|TRBJ1-1|TRBV5-5
CASSLSARVNTEAFF
>-|TRBJ2-2|TRBV28
CASSFLAGGVGELFF
>-|TRBJ2-5|TRBV2
CASSRPGTGPQETQYF
>-|TRBJ2-7|TRBV5-1
CASSLTGADYEQYF
>few|TRBJ2-7|TRBV5-1
CASSLGLAGDFYEQYF
>-|TRBJ1-5|TRBV7-2
CASSLGRGANQPQHF
>-|TRBJ1-6|TRBV19
CATSTGYNSPLHF
>-|TRBJ2-5|TRBV4-1
CASSQEHWSQETQYF
>-|TRBJ2-3|TRBV7-3
CASSATSGWTDTQYF
>-|TRBJ1-1|TRBV19
CASSKQDPITEAFF
>-|TRBJ2-2|TRBV15
CATSQVVLTGGLFF
>few|TRBJ2-7|TRBV19
CATRGAPGGLVGEQYF
>-|TRBJ1-6|TRBV6-6
CASSSKDSPLHF
>-|TRBJ2-2|TRBV4-1
CASSQDVARELFF
>-|TRBJ1-5|TRBV29-1
CSVASGDINQPQHF
>-|TRBJ1-5|TRBV28
CASSFATGGWRSQHF